The clone carrying this T cell receptor (beta chain) appeared a few times. Its target is not known. This CDR3 is 11 amino acids long. V lost 5 bases and J 3 bases, leaving 7 bases between the germline ends. Germline-derived CDR1 and CDR2 are SQVTM and ANQGSEA. TCRdb re-derived calls from the 5' RACE reads in MiXCR, one entry per CDR3 protein. In the table there are 400,000 to 650,000 distinct CDR3 sequences, around a fifth of which are singletons. The data are from a study of T cells after yellow fever vaccination. General study findings and limits: Reappearance after the booster was observed for most primary-vaccination clones (about 97% CD4, roughly 90% CD8).

This sequence was found in a man between 18 and 29 years old who received the YFV17D yellow fever vaccine. The genes are TRBV29-1 and TRBJ1-1; D may be TRBD1 (5 bases). Source: PBMCs, taken less than 25 days after the first yellow fever vaccination. CDR3 sequence (DNA): TGCAGCGTTACGGGGGACACTGAAGCTTTCTTT. Protein product: CSVTGDTEAFF.